This T cell receptor (beta chain) is from a study of breast tumors, draining lymph nodes, adjacent tissues. Samples came from axillary lymph nodes draining the breast cancer. There are 15 residues in the CDR3. CDR1 DFQATT and CDR2 SNEGSKA come from the germline V gene (reference sequence). Many counts were recorded for this clonotype. At one end the junction does not follow the germline gene, possibly because of a read error. Each CDR3 protein gets one entry after TCRdb re-called the multiplex PCR reads with MiXCR. Of about 110,000 distinct CDR3 sequences listed, around 30% are singletons. This rearrangement joins TRBV20-1 to TRBJ1-5, with unresolved D. The clonotype was recovered from a female donor with breast cancer. Some clones in this sample may be carry-over from other donors' samples. Sample: axillary lymph node tissue. Written as DNA, the CDR3 is TGCAGTGCGGCCCGGAGGATTTATAGCAATCAGCCCCAGCGTTTT. It codes for CSAARRIYSNQPQRF.